These 15 T cell receptor beta chains were all obtained from the same sample, sequenced in a study of neurological immune-mediated disorders. TCRdb used MiXCR to reprocess the 5' RACE reads, holding one entry per CDR3 protein. The top ten hold over 6.5% of the sample, which has over 75,000 distinct CDR3 sequences, 5% to 6.5% seen once. Time point defined: longitudinal time-point 2. The sequenced sample consisted of PBMCs. These receptors came from a woman aged 55-75 years with multiple sclerosis.

This sequence joins TRBV9 and TRBJ2-1, with D maybe TRBD1 (5 bases). Germline V gives CDR1 SGDLS, CDR2 YYNGEE. With 7 bases removed from V and 7 bases from J, the gap between germline ends came to 27 bases. This CDR3 comprises 17 residues. The CDR3 is CASCRSFGQKGVNEQFF. The CDR3 nucleotides read TGTGCCAGCTGTAGGTCATTCGGGCAGAAAGGGGTTAATGAGCAGTTCTTC.

This clonotype came up many times. The chain links TRBV7-6 to TRBJ2-7; D is unclear. The CDR3 totals 15 residues. Germline loops: CDR1 SGHVS, CDR2 FNYEAQ. V was shortened by 2 bases and J by 4 bases, with 15 bases between the two germline ends. CDR3 sequence: CASSLSSGVPYEQYF. The CDR3 nucleotides read TGTGCCAGCAGCTTATCCAGTGGGGTCCCTTACGAGCAGTACTTC.

This clonotype was picked up many times. V and J are TRBV5-5 and TRBJ2-5, with TRBD2 matching over 8 bases. Germline V gives CDR1 SGHKS, CDR2 YYEKEE (reference sequence). This CDR3 spans 15 amino acids. The trim removed 4 bases at V and 5 bases at J, leaving 10 bases unmatched. In DNA form, the CDR3 reads TGTGCCAGCAGCAAAACCGGGACTAGGGGTGAGACCCAGTACTTC. Its protein product is CASSKTGTRGETQYF.

This clonotype has at least ten counts. The J gene is TRBJ2-3, the V gene TRBV20-1; 9 positions match TRBD2. After removal of 5 bases from V and 2 bases from J, the junction contained 11 bases not matched to a gene. This CDR3 spans 16 amino acids. Germline CDR1 DFQATT, CDR2 SNEGSKA (reference sequence). CDR3 amino acids: CSALRRGGALTDTQYF. The CDR3 bases are TGCAGTGCTCTTCGGCGGGGGGGGGCCCTCACAGATACGCAGTATTTT.

This chain connects TRBV6-5 to TRBJ2-3; 8 bases align to TRBD1. J was trimmed by 2 bases and V by 4 bases; bases with no gene match: 2. Per the germline V gene, CDR1 is MNHEY and CDR2 is SVGAGI. The CDR3 contains 14 residues. The CDR3 nucleotides are TGTGCCAGCAGTTGGGACAGGTCCACAGATACGCAGTATTTT. It specifies CASSWDRSTDTQYF.

This clonotype was seen at least ten times. The chain uses TRBV7-2 and TRBJ2-7; no definite D call. Germline V gene sequence: CDR1 SGHTA, CDR2 FQGNSA. The CDR3 runs 11 residues. V lost 5 bases, J lost 7 bases, and 9 bases lay in between. As DNA, the CDR3 is TGTGCCAGCAGCCATAGTCGGGAGCAGTACTTC. Translated, it gives CASSHSREQYF.

In this sample, this clonotype turned up many times. This sequence joins TRBV15 and TRBJ2-7; TRBD1 matches 7 bases. CDR3 length equals 15 residues. Losses at the gene ends were 1 base for V and 4 bases for J; bases not matched to a gene: 7. CDR1 and CDR2 (germline): LNHNV, YYDKDF (reference sequence). The CDR3 DNA is TGTGCCACCAGCAGAGTTAGACAGGGATTATACGAGCAGTACTTC. Amino acids: CATSRVRQGLYEQYF. Together with reference TRBV15 and TRBJ2-7, the CDR3 gives the full variable domain: DAMVIQNPRYQVTQFGKPVTLSCSQTLNHNVMYWYQQKSSQAPKLLFHYYDKDFNNEADTPDNFQSRRPNTSFCFLDIRSPGLGDTAMYLCATSRVRQGLYEQYFGPGTRLTVT.

This clonotype came up a few times. CDR3: CASSRQGNGNTIYF. The CDR3 DNA sequence: TGTGCCAGCAGCCGACAGGGGAATGGAAACACCATATATTTT. The rearrangement joins TRBV3-1 to TRBJ1-3; 8 bases fit TRBD1. The germline V gene has CDR1 LGHDT and CDR2 YNNKEL (reference sequence). V shed 4 bases, J shed 3 bases, and the junction held 2 bases outside the gene matches. The CDR3 sequence is 14 residues long.

This clonotype was counted at least ten times. The chain couples TRBV10-3 to TRBJ1-1, with unresolved D. Trimming took 6 bases from V and 1 from J, leaving 12 bases between them. Germline V CDR1 and CDR2: ENHRY, SYGVKD. CDR3 length: 14 amino acids. CDR3 sequence reads: CAIRTLTGNTEAFF. CDR3 DNA: TGTGCCATCAGGACACTAACGGGGAACACTGAAGCTTTCTTT.

This clonotype appeared many times. The chain couples TRBV24-1 to TRBJ2-1; 13 bases fit TRBD2. CDR1 KGHDR and CDR2 SFDVKD come from the germline V gene. Germline trimming cut 4 bases from V and 5 bases from J; bases unmatched to any gene: 4. The CDR3 has 16 residues. The CDR3 here is CATSDRGTSGNNEQFF. CDR3 DNA: TGTGCCACCAGTGACCGAGGGACTAGCGGGAACAATGAGCAGTTCTTC.

At least ten counts were recorded for this clonotype. The rearrangement joins TRBV20-1 to TRBJ2-7; no reliable D call. There are 13 residues in the CDR3. V was cut by 5 bases and J by 3 bases, with 14 bases left in between. Germline CDR1 and CDR2: DFQATT and SNEGSKA (reference sequence). The CDR3 sequence is CSAPDTAVYEQYF. For the CDR3, the DNA is TGCAGTGCTCCTGATACAGCCGTCTACGAGCAGTACTTC.

This clonotype was recorded many times. V gene TRBV20-1 combines with J gene TRBJ2-6, with 9 bases that match TRBD1. After removal of 2 bases from V and 0 bases from J, the junction contained 8 bases not matched to a gene. This CDR3 has 18 residues. Germline-derived CDR1 and CDR2 are DFQATT and SNEGSKA (reference sequence). As DNA, the CDR3 is TGCAGTGCTAGACCCCCGGGGACAGGGTCCTCTGGGGCCAACGTCCTGACTTTC. Amino acid sequence: CSARPPGTGSSGANVLTF.

This clonotype was seen repeatedly, ten times or more. V is TRBV9 and J is TRBJ2-1, with 9 positions matching TRBD2. The ends lost 0 bases at V and 5 bases at J; junction bases unmatched: 6. Germline CDR1 is SGDLS and CDR2 is YYNGEE. The CDR3 has 16 residues. The CDR3 loop is CASSVGSSGVNNEQFF. CDR3 coding DNA: TGTGCCAGCAGCGTAGGGTCTAGCGGGGTCAACAATGAGCAGTTCTTC.

There are many counts of this clonotype. The genes are TRBV5-6 and TRBJ1-1, with 7 positions matching TRBD1. V gave up 6 bases and J gave up 1 base; unmatched junction bases: 9. Germline CDR1 is SGHDT and CDR2 is YYEEEE. The length of the CDR3 is 15 residues. The CDR3 loop is CASKGAGVANTEAFF. CDR3 DNA: TGTGCCAGCAAGGGGGCAGGGGTGGCGAACACTGAAGCTTTCTTT.

This clonotype has just a few counts. The chain carries TRBV7-9 and TRBJ2-6; D gene unclear. The CDR3 totals 14 residues. V lost 2 bases to trimming and J lost 4 bases, with 6 bases between them. CDR1 and CDR2 from the germline V gene are SEHNR and FQNEAQ (reference sequence). The CDR3, as DNA: TGTGCCAGCAGCTTATTAGCAGGGGCCAACGTCCTGACTTTC. Translating gives CASSLLAGANVLTF.